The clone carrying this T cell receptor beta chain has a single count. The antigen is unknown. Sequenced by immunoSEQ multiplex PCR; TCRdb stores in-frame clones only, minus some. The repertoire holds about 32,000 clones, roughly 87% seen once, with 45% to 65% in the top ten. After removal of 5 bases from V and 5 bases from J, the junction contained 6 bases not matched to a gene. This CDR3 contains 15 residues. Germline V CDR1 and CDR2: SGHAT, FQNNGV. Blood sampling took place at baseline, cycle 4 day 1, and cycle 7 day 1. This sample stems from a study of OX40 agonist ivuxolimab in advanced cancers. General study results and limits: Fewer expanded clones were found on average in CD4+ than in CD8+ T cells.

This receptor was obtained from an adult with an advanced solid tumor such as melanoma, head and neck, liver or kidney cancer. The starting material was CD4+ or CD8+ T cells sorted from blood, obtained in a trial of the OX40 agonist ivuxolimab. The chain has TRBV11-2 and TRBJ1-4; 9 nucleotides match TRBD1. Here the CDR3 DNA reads TGTGCCAGCAGCACCGCCGGGACAGGGAATGAAAAACTGTTTTTT. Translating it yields CASSTAGTGNEKLFF.